The present T cell receptor beta chain was sequenced within a study of blood T cells in healthy people across ages. Germline V CDR1 and CDR2: SGHAT, FQDESV (reference sequence). This CDR3 spans 12 amino acids. V lost 1 base to trimming and J lost 6 bases, with 7 bases between them. A second PCR, run for roughly 7 to 12 cycles, used a sample-barcoded 5' primer plus a J-beta primer mix. TCRdb called the 5' RACE reads again in MiXCR, with one record for every CDR3 protein. The sample holds around 780,000 distinct CDR3 sequences; roughly 25% are singletons and the top ten take 3%. The same sample was also studied in work on T cells of mothers and their children.

The sequence derives from a boy younger than 18 in good health. Material: blood. V gene TRBV11-1 combines with J gene TRBJ2-7; D is unclear. CDR3 in amino acids: CASSLERGEQYF. CDR3 bases: TGTGCCAGCAGCTTAGAGAGAGGCGAGCAGTACTTC.